These 18 T cell receptor beta chains came from one sample sequenced in a study of cytomegalovirus exposure and HLA in healthy donors. Assay: immunoSEQ multiplex PCR; the TCRdb copy retains only in-frame clones and omits some. The table records about 98,000 clones, 87% of them present only once. Source material: PBMCs. Receptor source: a woman in her twenties or thirties in good health and CMV-seronegative.

The chain combines TRBV7-8 with TRBJ2-7, with TRBD1 matching over 7 bases. The V gene end was trimmed by 5 bases and the J gene end by 2 bases; junction bases not matched to a gene: 12. The V gene's germline CDR1 is SGHVS and CDR2 FQNEAQ. The CDR3 loop spans 16 amino acids. CDR3 region: CASSPLGGQGAYEQYF. The CDR3 DNA reads as TGTGCCAGCAGCCCCCTAGGCGGGCAGGGGGCCTACGAGCAGTACTTC.

This chain connects TRBV18 to TRBJ1-5; tentatively, D is TRBD1 (6 bases). CDR1 is KGHSH and CDR2 is LQKENI in the germline V gene. There are 14 residues in the CDR3. Trimming shortened V by 3 bases and J by 8 bases, and 14 bases separated the two germline ends. The CDR3 coding sequence is TGTGCCAGCTCACCTGGACAAGACAGGAAGCCCCAGCATTTT. This sequence encodes CASSPGQDRKPQHF.

This clone was counted between two and nine times. The genes are TRBV7-9 and TRBJ2-1; 9 bases map to TRBD2. This CDR3 region has 14 residues. Per the germline V gene, CDR1 is SEHNR and CDR2 is FQNEAQ (reference sequence). V trimming: 5 bases; J trimming: 9 bases; junction bases outside the gene matches: 8. CDR3 nucleotide sequence: TGTGCCAGCAGCCCCGGGGCGGGAGGGCCTGAGCAGTTCTTC. Translation: CASSPGAGGPEQFF. Variable domain in full (rest from reference TRBV7-9 and TRBJ2-1): DTGVSQNPRHKITKRGQNVTFRCDPISEHNRLYWYRQTLGQGPEFLTYFQNEAQLEKSRLLSDRFSAERPKGSFSTLEIQRTEQGDSAMYLCASSPGAGGPEQFFGPGTRLTVL.

This clone was counted between two and nine times. V gene TRBV7-9 combines with J gene TRBJ2-7; 8 nucleotides match TRBD1. The CDR3 totals 14 residues. Germline CDR1 and CDR2: SEHNR and FQNEAQ (reference sequence). The J segment lost 5 bases and the V segment lost 5 bases, leaving 8 bases of the junction unmatched. This CDR3 reads CASSQQGEKNEQYF. The DNA for the CDR3 is TGTGCCAGCAGCCAACAGGGGGAGAAGAACGAGCAGTACTTC.

The rearrangement joins TRBV6-1 to TRBJ1-3; no reliable D call. CDR3 size: 12 residues. V shed 1 base and J shed 5 bases, with 3 bases lying between them. CDR1 is MNHNS and CDR2 is SASEGT in the germline V gene. The CDR3 region is CASSEGRNTIYF. For the CDR3, the DNA is TGTGCCAGCAGTGAAGGGCGAAACACCATATATTTT.

The rearrangement joins TRBV5-1 to TRBJ1-1, with D unclear. Trimming pared 3 bases from V and 1 base from J, leaving 13 bases between. The CDR3 is 15 residues long. Germline V CDR1 and CDR2: SGHRS, YFSETQ. Written as DNA, the CDR3 is TGCGCCAGCAGCTGGAGTGCGGGGAGGAACACTGAAGCTTTCTTT. It codes for CASSWSAGRNTEAFF. The full variable domain, rest sourced from reference TRBV5-1 and TRBJ1-1, is KAGVTQTPRYLIKTRGQQVTLSCSPISGHRSVSWYQQTPGQGLQFLFEYFSETQRNKGNFPGRFSGRQFSNSRSEMNVSTLELGDSALYLCASSWSAGRNTEAFFGQGTRLTVV.

The rearrangement links TRBV5-6 to TRBJ2-2; possible D gene TRBD1, 6 bases. V lost 4 bases, J lost 4 bases, and 14 bases lay in between. The V gene's germline CDR1 is SGHDT and CDR2 YYEEEE. The CDR3 totals 15 residues. CDR3 in DNA: TGTGCCAGCAGCCCCGGGACAAGAAGCACCGGGGAGCTGTTTTTT. Residues: CASSPGTRSTGELFF.

The chain recombines TRBV18 with TRBJ1-5, with 7 bases that match TRBD1. Losses at the gene ends were 1 base for V and 1 base for J; bases not matched to a gene: 4. Germline CDR1 and CDR2: KGHSH and LQKENI. The CDR3 totals 16 residues. The CDR3 DNA reads TGTGCCAGCTCACCACAGGGGGCCGGGAGCAATCAGCCCCAGCATTTT. This gives the protein CASSPQGAGSNQPQHF.

The chain employs TRBV4-1 and TRBJ1-6; 10 bases align to TRBD1. Germline V gene data show CDR1 as MGHRA and CDR2 as YSYEKL. The CDR3 spans 17 residues. Trimming removed 3 bases from V and 6 bases from J; junction bases left unmatched: 8. The CDR3 is CASSHPRDRGGNSPLHF. The CDR3 DNA reads as TGCGCCAGCAGCCATCCCAGGGACAGGGGAGGTAATTCACCCCTCCACTTT.

This clone occurred once. The chain employs TRBV29-1 and TRBJ2-7; 9 nucleotides agree with TRBD2. This CDR3 is 15 amino acids long. V lost 4 bases and J lost 0; bases outside the gene matches: 7. Germline V gene sequence: CDR1 SQVTM, CDR2 ANQGSEA. The CDR3 here is CSVVWLAGLSYEQYF. As DNA, the CDR3 is TGCAGCGTTGTTTGGCTAGCGGGACTCTCCTACGAGCAGTACTTC.

The chain's CDR3 is CASSLQTGERNEQYF. The CDR3 DNA reads TGCGCCAGCAGCTTGCAGACGGGAGAACGGAACGAGCAGTACTTC. V and J are TRBV5-1 and TRBJ2-7; possibly TRBD2 for D (6 bases). The CDR3 contains 15 residues. The germline V and J ends were trimmed by 1 base and 5 bases, with 16 bases remaining between them. Germline loops: CDR1 SGHRS, CDR2 YFSETQ.

This clone showed up just once. V and J are TRBV10-1 and TRBJ1-1; D remains ambiguous. The ends were cut back, 2 bases at V and 6 bases at J, with 10 bases in the middle. Germline CDR1 is WNHNN and CDR2 is SYGVQD (reference sequence). The CDR3 loop spans 13 amino acids. CDR3 loop: CASSELLGAEAFF. CDR3 DNA: TGCGCCAGCAGTGAGCTACTGGGAGCTGAAGCTTTCTTT.

The rearrangement joins TRBV6-5 to TRBJ2-7; a weak D match, TRBD2 (6 bases). Per the germline V gene, CDR1 is MNHEY and CDR2 is SVGAGI. The CDR3 contains 16 residues. Trimming left V 2 bases short and J 2 bases short, with 16 bases between. The chain's CDR3 is CASSYRAGLSPYEQYF. The CDR3 nucleotides are TGTGCCAGCAGTTACAGGGCGGGGCTGTCTCCCTACGAGCAGTACTTC.

The rearrangement joins TRBV13 to TRBJ2-6, with a weak D call TRBD2 (6 bases). The CDR3 covers 16 residues. V lost 4 bases, J lost 4 bases, and 14 bases lay in between. The V gene's germline CDR1 is PRHDT and CDR2 FYEKMQ (reference sequence). CDR3 residues: CASSSPGGTGANVLTF. The CDR3 DNA sequence: TGTGCCAGCAGCTCCCCTGGGGGGACGGGGGCCAACGTCCTGACTTTC.

The chain joins TRBV18 to TRBJ2-2, with D possibly TRBD1 on 6 matching bases. V lost 3 bases and J 4 bases, leaving 15 bases between the germline ends. The CDR3 is 16 residues long. Per the germline V gene, CDR1 is KGHSH and CDR2 is LQKENI. The CDR3 loop is CASSPPQGRITGELFF. The CDR3 coding sequence is TGTGCCAGCTCACCCCCGCAGGGGCGTATCACCGGGGAGCTGTTTTTT.

J is TRBJ2-6 and V is TRBV5-1, with D tentatively TRBD1 (6 bases). From germline, CDR1 is SGHRS and CDR2 YFSETQ. The CDR3 has 16 amino acids. Trimming removed 2 bases from V and 14 bases from J, with 23 bases in between. CDR3 DNA sequence: TGCGCCAGCAGCTTTGACCCCGGTGGGGGCCCAAGGATCCTGACTTTC. This encodes CASSFDPGGGPRILTF.

The rearrangement links TRBV14 to TRBJ1-4; tentative D call: TRBD1 (6 bases). This CDR3 comprises 15 residues. The V end was cut by 4 bases, the J end by 8 bases, with 17 bases between. Germline loops: CDR1 SGHDN, CDR2 FVKESK. For the CDR3, the DNA is TGTGCCAGCAGCCCATTAAGGGGGATTCAGGAAAAACTGTTTTTT. Its protein is CASSPLRGIQEKLFF.

The chain links TRBV14 to TRBJ2-1; a weak D match, TRBD2 (6 bases). CDR3 length: 17 residues. Trimming removed 1 base from V and 6 bases from J, with 19 bases in between. Germline assignment: CDR1 SGHDN and CDR2 FVKESK. CDR3 amino acids: CASSQVTGTLDPNEQFF. The CDR3 DNA sequence: TGTGCCAGCAGCCAAGTTACCGGGACTCTCGATCCCAATGAGCAGTTCTTC.